Following are 18 T cell receptor beta chains from one sample sequenced in a study of read filtering for tumor transcriptome and immune sequencing. This library used around 0.4 ug RNA and molecular barcoded adaptors spanning alpha/delta and beta/gamma chains. MiXCR, applied by TCRdb to the reads, yields one record per CDR3 protein. The table shows some 130,000 distinct CDR3 sequences, with approximately 13% occurring only once. Sequenced material: a population of CD138-negative cells sorted from bone marrow. The receptors stem from a donor at least 40 years old with multiple myeloma.

With respect to this clonotype: A far larger clone is one base from this, pointing to a likely read error. The V and J genes are TRBV7-8 and TRBJ1-5; D is undetermined. CDR3 length: 13 amino acids. Germline V gene sequence: CDR1 SGHVS, CDR2 FQNEAQ. The CDR3 loop is CASRLAPGQPQHF. In DNA form, the CDR3 reads TGTGCAAGTCGCTTAGCCCCAGGTCAGCCCCAGCATTTT.

This clonotype was recorded a few times. This chain connects TRBV6-6 to TRBJ1-4; no reliable D call. Germline V gene data show CDR1 as MNHNY and CDR2 as SVGAGI (reference sequence). The V and J ends lost 2 bases and 6 bases respectively, with 19 bases between them. This CDR3 has 17 amino acids. The chain's CDR3 is CASSYGGRTSRDEKLFF. The DNA for the CDR3 is TGTGCCAGCAGTTACGGAGGACGCACCTCGAGGGATGAAAAACTGTTTTTT.

This clonotype was seen repeatedly, ten times or more. The chain uses TRBV29-1 and TRBJ2-7; D not certain. V gave up 1 base and J gave up 2 bases, with 15 bases separating them. The CDR3 is 15 residues long. CDR1 is SQVTM, CDR2 ANQGSEA, per germline. The CDR3 DNA follows: TGCAGCGTTGAAGCTGCTCTTGAGAACACCTACGAGCAGTACTTC. It codes for CSVEAALENTYEQYF.

About this clonotype: A read error may account for a junction end that differs from germline. The chain uses TRBV6-6 and TRBJ2-1, with D tentatively TRBD2 (5 bases). This CDR3 spans 15 amino acids. Germline CDR1 reads MNHNY; CDR2 reads SVGAGI (reference sequence). CDR3 nucleotide sequence: TGTGCCTGCAGTCATACCCGGACCAGCGGTAATGAGCAGTTCTTC. As protein: CACSHTRTSGNEQFF.

This chain uses TRBV11-2 with TRBJ1-3, with no clear D. CDR1 SGHAT and CDR2 FQNNGV come from the germline V gene. Trimming shortened V by 1 base and J by 2 bases, and 6 bases separated the two germline ends. The CDR3 is 14 amino acids. CDR3 nucleotides: TGTGCCAGCAGCTTAGTGACGGCTGGAAACACCATATATTTT. It encodes CASSLVTAGNTIYF.

At least ten counts were recorded for this clonotype. The CDR3 reads CSARSWGTTDTQYF. CDR3 nucleotide sequence: TGCAGTGCTAGGTCTTGGGGTACCACAGATACGCAGTATTTT. V gene TRBV20-1 combines with J gene TRBJ2-3, with D hard to call. Germline V gene data show CDR1 as DFQATT and CDR2 as SNEGSKA (reference sequence). V was clipped by 3 bases and J by 2 bases, with 12 bases between them. This CDR3 has 14 amino acids.

This clonotype was picked up many times. Sequence at one end of the junction differs from germline and may be a read error. V usage is TRBV20-1 and J usage is TRBJ1-6; TRBD1 is a possible D gene (6 bases). The CDR3 runs 16 residues. The V gene's germline CDR1 is DFQATT and CDR2 SNEGSKA (reference sequence). CDR3 in DNA: TGTAGTGCTAGACCTACAGGGCATTTTTGGAATTCACCCCTCCACTTT. This sequence encodes CSARPTGHFWNSPLHF.

This clonotype came up many times. DNA for the CDR3: TGTGCCTGGAGTGTTGGGTATTACTATGGCTACACCTTC. It specifies CAWSVGYYYGYTF. The chain has TRBV30 and TRBJ1-2, with D unclear. Germline V CDR1 and CDR2: GTSNPN, SVGIG (reference sequence). This CDR3 has 13 amino acids. Trimming cost V 0 bases and J 3 bases, with 8 bases left between them.

This clonotype showed up many times. The CDR3 sequence is CASSEADVFSEAFF. In DNA, the CDR3 is TGTGCCAGCAGTGAAGCTGACGTGTTCTCTGAAGCTTTCTTT. V is TRBV6-1 and J is TRBJ1-1; D is uncertain. Germline values: CDR1 MNHNS, CDR2 SASEGT. Trimming stripped 0 bases from V and 6 bases from J, with 11 bases between. The CDR3 has 14 residues.

This clonotype was observed many times. The chain joins TRBV20-1 to TRBJ2-1; weak D call: TRBD1 (6 bases). The germline gives CDR1 DFQATT, CDR2 SNEGSKA (reference sequence). The ends were cut back, 3 bases at V and 7 bases at J, with 16 bases in the middle. CDR3 length equals 14 residues. The CDR3 is CSARGYRDKNEQFF. Written as DNA, the CDR3 is TGCAGTGCTAGGGGCTACCGGGACAAAAATGAGCAGTTCTTC.

This clonotype was counted at least ten times. The V gene is TRBV5-6, the J gene TRBJ1-1, with 12 bases identical to TRBD1. V trimming: 3 bases; J trimming: 5 bases; junction bases outside the gene matches: 2. This CDR3 spans 14 amino acids. From germline, CDR1 is SGHDT and CDR2 YYEEEE. CDR3 region: CASSWDRGLTEAFF. In DNA form, the CDR3 reads TGTGCCAGCAGCTGGGACAGGGGGCTTACTGAAGCTTTCTTT.

This clonotype was found many times. The chain carries TRBV10-3 and TRBJ1-2, with D unclear. CDR1 is ENHRY and CDR2 is SYGVKD in the germline V gene. This CDR3 region has 13 residues. V was cut by 3 bases and J by 4 bases, with 9 bases left in between. The CDR3 reads CAISDRQIYGYTF. CDR3 nucleotide sequence: TGTGCCATCAGTGATAGGCAGATCTATGGCTACACCTTC.

This clonotype was seen ten or more times. J is TRBJ2-1 and V is TRBV6-5, with D possibly being TRBD2 (6 bases). The germline CDR1 and CDR2 sequences are MNHEY and SVGAGI. The CDR3 covers 15 residues. With 6 bases removed from V and 11 bases from J, the gap between germline ends came to 23 bases. The CDR3 protein is CASSSPVRGRGKQFF. Written as DNA, the CDR3 is TGTGCCAGCAGCTCACCTGTACGGGGGAGAGGGAAGCAGTTCTTC.

This clonotype was observed many times. This sequence joins TRBV12-3 or TRBV12-4 and TRBJ2-7; tentative D call: TRBD2 (5 bases). V lost 1 base to trimming and J lost 3 bases, with 10 bases between them. The CDR3 extends over 14 amino acids. The CDR3 here is CASSLVAPHYEQYF. CDR3 bases: TGTGCCAGCAGTTTAGTAGCGCCACACTACGAGCAGTACTTC.

Many counts were recorded for this clonotype. CDR3 DNA: TGCAGTGCTGCAAAAGGACTAGCGGGAGACTACAATGAGCAGTTCTTC. This encodes CSAAKGLAGDYNEQFF. The chain recombines TRBV20-1 with TRBJ2-1; TRBD2 aligns across 13 bases. After removal of 5 bases from V and 3 bases from J, the junction contained 7 bases not matched to a gene. There are 16 residues in the CDR3. Germline CDR1 and CDR2: DFQATT and SNEGSKA (reference sequence).

This clonotype has at least ten counts. The V call is TRBV20-1, the J call TRBJ1-1; D is perhaps TRBD1 (5 bases). There are 15 residues in the CDR3. Trimming cost V 5 bases and J 4 bases, with 20 bases left between them. Germline V gene sequence: CDR1 DFQATT, CDR2 SNEGSKA (reference sequence). This CDR3 reads CSASRGGVSGTEAFF. In DNA form, the CDR3 reads TGCAGTGCTTCCCGAGGAGGGGTGTCAGGCACTGAAGCTTTCTTT.

This clonotype has ten or more counts. The chain combines TRBV5-1 with TRBJ2-2; D gene ambiguous. Trimming took 0 bases from V and 4 from J, leaving 13 bases between them. The V gene's germline CDR1 is SGHRS and CDR2 YFSETQ. CDR3 length: 16 residues. The CDR3 DNA sequence: TGCGCCAGCAGCTTGGAGATCGGGCCGAGCACCGGGGAGCTGTTTTTT. Its protein is CASSLEIGPSTGELFF.

This clonotype was observed a few times. Possible read error: a much larger clone is one base away. Since the CDR3 does not end with the conserved phenylalanine or tryptophan, this likely comes from a read error. V and J are TRBV20-1 and TRBJ2-1, with a weak D call TRBD2 (5 bases). With 3 bases removed from V and 5 bases from J, the gap between germline ends came to 11 bases. CDR3 length: 13 residues. Germline CDR1 DFQATT, CDR2 SNEGSKA (reference sequence). In DNA form, the CDR3 reads TGCAGTGCTAGTAGCGACCAAAACAATGAGCAGTTCTCC. This encodes CSASSDQNNEQFS.